This entry describes one T cell receptor beta chain. The antigen is unknown. The data derive from a study of T cell responses to AZD1222 COVID-19 vaccine. Study findings and constraints: Repertoires in all cases were sampled only once the peak T cell response had passed. Females made up more of the donors, who were largely white British, and clonal diversity may have come out too low.

Second doses at about 4 or about 12 weeks were pooled. Germline V gene lookup returns CDR1 SGDLS and CDR2 YYNGEE. The length of the CDR3 is 17 residues. Trimming at V came to 0 bases and at J to 4 bases, leaving 9 bases not matched to a gene. Profiling relied on immunoSEQ multiplex PCR, and the TCRdb table lists in-frame clones only, not all of them. The sample comprises some 100,000 clones, 70% to 90% of which are singletons, and approximately 15% rests with the top ten. The clonotype originates from an adult who received the AZD1222 COVID-19 vaccine. This chain joins TRBV9 and TRBJ2-1; 8 positions match TRBD2. Sequencing was performed on peripheral blood, taken 28 days after the second AZD1222 dose. The DNA for the CDR3 is TGTGCCAGCAGCGTAGGCCTAGCCCGGGGGGGTTACAATGAGCAGTTCTTC. Protein: CASSVGLARGGYNEQFF. The complete variable domain, with remaining parts taken from reference TRBV9 and TRBJ2-1, reads DSGVTQTPKHLITATGQRVTLRCSPRSGDLSVYWYQQSLDQGLQFLIQYYNGEERAKGNILERFSAQQFPDLHSELNLSSLELGDSALYFCASSVGLARGGYNEQFFGPGTRLTVL.